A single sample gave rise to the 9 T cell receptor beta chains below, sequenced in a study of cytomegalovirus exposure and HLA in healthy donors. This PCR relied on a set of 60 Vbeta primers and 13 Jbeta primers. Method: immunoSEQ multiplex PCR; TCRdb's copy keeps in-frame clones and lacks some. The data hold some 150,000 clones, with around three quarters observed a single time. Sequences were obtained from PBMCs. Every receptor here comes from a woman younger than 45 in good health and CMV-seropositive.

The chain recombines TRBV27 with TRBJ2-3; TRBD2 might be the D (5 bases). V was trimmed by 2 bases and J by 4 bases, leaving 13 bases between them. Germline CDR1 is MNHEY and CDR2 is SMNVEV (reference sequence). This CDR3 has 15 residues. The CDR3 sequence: CASSLRFHGADTQYF. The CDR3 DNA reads TGTGCCAGCAGTTTAAGGTTCCACGGGGCAGATACGCAGTATTTT.

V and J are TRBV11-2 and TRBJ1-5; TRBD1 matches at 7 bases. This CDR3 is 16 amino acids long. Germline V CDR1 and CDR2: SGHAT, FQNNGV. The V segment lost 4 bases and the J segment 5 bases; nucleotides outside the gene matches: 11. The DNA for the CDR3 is TGTGCCAGCAGCTCCAAGGGAGACAGGGTACATCAGCCCCAGCATTTT. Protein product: CASSSKGDRVHQPQHF.

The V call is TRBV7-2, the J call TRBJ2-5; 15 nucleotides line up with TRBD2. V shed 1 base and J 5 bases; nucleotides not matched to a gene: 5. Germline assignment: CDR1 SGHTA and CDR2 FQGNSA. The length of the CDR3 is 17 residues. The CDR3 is CASSLVGTSGRLETQYF. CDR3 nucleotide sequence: TGTGCCAGCAGCTTAGTAGGGACTAGCGGGAGGCTGGAGACCCAGTACTTC.

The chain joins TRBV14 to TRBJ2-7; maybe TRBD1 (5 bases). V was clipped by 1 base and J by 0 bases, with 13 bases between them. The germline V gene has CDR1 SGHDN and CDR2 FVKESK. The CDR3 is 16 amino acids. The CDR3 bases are TGTGCCAGCAGCCAAGGGCCCCAGGGAAGCTCCTACGAGCAGTACTTC. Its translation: CASSQGPQGSSYEQYF.

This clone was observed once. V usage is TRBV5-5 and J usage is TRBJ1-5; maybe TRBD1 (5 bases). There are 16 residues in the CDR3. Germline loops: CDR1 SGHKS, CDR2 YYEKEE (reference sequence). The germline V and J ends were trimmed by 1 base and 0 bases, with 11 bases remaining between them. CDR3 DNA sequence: TGTGCCAGCAGCTTGATCGGGGGTTATAGCAATCAGCCCCAGCATTTT. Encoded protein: CASSLIGGYSNQPQHF.

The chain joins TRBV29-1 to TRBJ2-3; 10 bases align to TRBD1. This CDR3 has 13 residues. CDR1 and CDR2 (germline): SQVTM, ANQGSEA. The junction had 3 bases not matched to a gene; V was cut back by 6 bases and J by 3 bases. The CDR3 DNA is TGCAGCGTCGACAGGGGGCAAACAGATACGCAGTATTTT. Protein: CSVDRGQTDTQYF.

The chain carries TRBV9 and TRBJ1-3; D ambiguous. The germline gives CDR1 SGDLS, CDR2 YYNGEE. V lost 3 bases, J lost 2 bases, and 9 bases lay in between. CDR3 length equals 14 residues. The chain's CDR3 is CASSAERTGNTIYF. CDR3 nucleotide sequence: TGTGCCAGCAGCGCCGAGAGGACTGGAAACACCATATATTTT.

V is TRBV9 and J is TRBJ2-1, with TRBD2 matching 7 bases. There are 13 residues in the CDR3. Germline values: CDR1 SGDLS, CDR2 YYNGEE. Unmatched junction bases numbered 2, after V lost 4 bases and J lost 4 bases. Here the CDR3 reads CASSRGEYNEQFF. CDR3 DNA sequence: TGTGCCAGCAGCCGGGGGGAGTACAATGAGCAGTTCTTC.

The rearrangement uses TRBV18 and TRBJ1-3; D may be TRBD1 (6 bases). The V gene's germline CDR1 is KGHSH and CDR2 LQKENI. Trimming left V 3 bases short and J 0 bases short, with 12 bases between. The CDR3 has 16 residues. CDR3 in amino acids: CASSPTGPASGNTIYF. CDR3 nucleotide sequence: TGTGCCAGCTCACCGACAGGACCAGCCTCTGGAAACACCATATATTTT.